This TCR beta chain was captured by sequencing in a study of blood T cell repertoires in COVID-19. The repertoire was sequenced with immunoSEQ multiplex PCR; TCRdb's copy has only in-frame clones and lacks some. The data show approximately 240,000 clones, 65% to 85% seen once. This CDR3 comprises 12 residues. The J segment lost 7 bases and the V segment lost 6 bases, leaving 5 bases of the junction unmatched. Germline values: CDR1 SQVTM, CDR2 ANQGSEA. The specimen was peripheral blood. The sequence derives from an older woman with acute or convalescent COVID-19. The chain recombines TRBV29-1 with TRBJ2-2; 7 bases are shared with TRBD1. The CDR3 loop reads CSVYDRVGELFF. CDR3 coding DNA: TGCAGCGTGTACGACAGGGTCGGGGAGCTGTTTTTT.